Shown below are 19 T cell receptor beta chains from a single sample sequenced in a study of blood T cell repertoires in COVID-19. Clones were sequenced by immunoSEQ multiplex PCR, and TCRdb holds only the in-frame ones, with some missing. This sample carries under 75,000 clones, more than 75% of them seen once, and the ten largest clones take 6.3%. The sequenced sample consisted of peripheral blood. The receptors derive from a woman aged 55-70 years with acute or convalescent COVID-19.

The chain's CDR3 is CASSEWERGGAGELFF. In DNA form, the CDR3 reads TGTGCCAGCAGTGAATGGGAGAGAGGGGGCGCCGGGGAGCTGTTTTTT. The rearrangement joins TRBV6-1 to TRBJ2-2; TRBD1 matches 7 bases. The CDR3 runs 16 residues. The V gene's germline CDR1 is MNHNS and CDR2 SASEGT. Unmatched junction bases numbered 9, after V lost 2 bases and J lost 6 bases.

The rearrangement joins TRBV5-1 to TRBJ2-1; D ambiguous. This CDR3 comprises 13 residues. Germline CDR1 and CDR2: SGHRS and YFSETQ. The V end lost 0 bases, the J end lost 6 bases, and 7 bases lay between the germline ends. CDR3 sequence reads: CASSLEAANEQFF. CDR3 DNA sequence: TGCGCCAGCAGCTTGGAAGCTGCCAATGAGCAGTTCTTC.

This chain's CDR3 is CASSLAGTGGGYTF. The CDR3 DNA follows: TGTGCCAGCAGCTTAGCAGGGACAGGGGGTGGCTACACCTTC. The genes are TRBV7-8 and TRBJ1-2; 11 positions match TRBD1. Germline CDR1 and CDR2: SGHVS and FQNEAQ. Trimming took 0 bases from V and 7 from J; bases not matched to a gene: 1. The CDR3 has 14 residues.

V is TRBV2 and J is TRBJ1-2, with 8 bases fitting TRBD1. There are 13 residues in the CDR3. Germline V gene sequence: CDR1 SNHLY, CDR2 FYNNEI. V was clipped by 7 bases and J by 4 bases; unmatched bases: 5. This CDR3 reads CASIRTGSYGYTF. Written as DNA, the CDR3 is TGTGCCAGCATCCGGACAGGGAGCTATGGCTACACCTTC.

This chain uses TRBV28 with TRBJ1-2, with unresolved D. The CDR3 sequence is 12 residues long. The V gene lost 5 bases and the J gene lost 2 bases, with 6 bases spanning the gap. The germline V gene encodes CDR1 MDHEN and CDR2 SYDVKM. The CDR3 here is CASSRQNYGYTF. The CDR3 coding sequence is TGTGCCAGCAGTCGACAAAACTATGGCTACACCTTC.

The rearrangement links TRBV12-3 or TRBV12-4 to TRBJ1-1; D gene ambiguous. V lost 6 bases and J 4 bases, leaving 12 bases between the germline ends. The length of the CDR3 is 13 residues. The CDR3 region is CASSLLLGTEAFF. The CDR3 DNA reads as TGTGCCAGCAGCCTTTTACTCGGCACTGAAGCTTTCTTT.

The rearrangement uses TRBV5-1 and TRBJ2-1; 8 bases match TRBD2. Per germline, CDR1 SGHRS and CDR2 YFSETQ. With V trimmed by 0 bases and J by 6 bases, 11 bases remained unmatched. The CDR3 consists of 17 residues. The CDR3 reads CASSLVAGGFESNEQFF. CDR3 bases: TGCGCCAGCAGCTTGGTTGCGGGGGGTTTTGAGTCCAATGAGCAGTTCTTC. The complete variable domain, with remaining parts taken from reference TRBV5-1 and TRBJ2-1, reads KAGVTQTPRYLIKTRGQQVTLSCSPISGHRSVSWYQQTPGQGLQFLFEYFSETQRNKGNFPGRFSGRQFSNSRSEMNVSTLELGDSALYLCASSLVAGGFESNEQFFGPGTRLTVL.

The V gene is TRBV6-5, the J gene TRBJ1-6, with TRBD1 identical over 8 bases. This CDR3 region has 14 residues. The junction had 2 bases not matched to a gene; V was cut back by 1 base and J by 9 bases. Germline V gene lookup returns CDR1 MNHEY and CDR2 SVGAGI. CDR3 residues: CASSYFDRGSPLHF. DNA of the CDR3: TGTGCCAGCAGTTACTTCGACAGGGGTTCACCCCTCCACTTT.

CDR3 DNA sequence: TGTGCCAGCAACAGGGGGCCCACTTCCGAGCAGTACTTC. This translates into CASNRGPTSEQYF. The chain combines TRBV6-6 with TRBJ2-7, with 9 bases aligning to TRBD1. Germline assignment: CDR1 MNHNY and CDR2 SVGAGI (reference sequence). CDR3 length: 13 residues. After removal of 7 bases from V and 6 bases from J, the junction contained 7 bases not matched to a gene.

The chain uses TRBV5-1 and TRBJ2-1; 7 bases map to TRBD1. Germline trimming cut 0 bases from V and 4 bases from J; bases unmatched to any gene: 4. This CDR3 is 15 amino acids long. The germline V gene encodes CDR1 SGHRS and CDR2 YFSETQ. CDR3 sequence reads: CASSLGGGAYNEQFF. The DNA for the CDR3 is TGCGCCAGCAGCTTGGGAGGGGGCGCGTACAATGAGCAGTTCTTC.

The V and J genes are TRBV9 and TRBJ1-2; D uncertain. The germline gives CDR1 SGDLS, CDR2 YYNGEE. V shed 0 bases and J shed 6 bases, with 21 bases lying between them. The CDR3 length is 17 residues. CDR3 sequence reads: CASSVDRSRGLNDGYTF. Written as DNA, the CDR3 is TGTGCCAGCAGCGTAGATAGGTCCCGCGGTTTGAATGATGGCTACACCTTC.

The CDR3 nucleotides are TGTGCCAGCAGCCCCCCCCAGGGGATGGCCACTGAAGCTTTCTTT. Its protein is CASSPPQGMATEAFF. The chain uses TRBV11-2 and TRBJ1-1, with D possibly being TRBD1 (6 bases). The V gene's germline CDR1 is SGHAT and CDR2 FQNNGV. This CDR3 comprises 15 residues. The V end was cut by 5 bases, the J end by 4 bases, with 17 bases between.

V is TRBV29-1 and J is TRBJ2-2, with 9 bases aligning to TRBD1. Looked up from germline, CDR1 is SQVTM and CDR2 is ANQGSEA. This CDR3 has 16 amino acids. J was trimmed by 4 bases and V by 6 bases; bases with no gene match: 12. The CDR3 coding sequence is TGCAGCGTCAAAATCTGGAACAGGGGGCTCACCGGGGAGCTGTTTTTT. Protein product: CSVKIWNRGLTGELFF.

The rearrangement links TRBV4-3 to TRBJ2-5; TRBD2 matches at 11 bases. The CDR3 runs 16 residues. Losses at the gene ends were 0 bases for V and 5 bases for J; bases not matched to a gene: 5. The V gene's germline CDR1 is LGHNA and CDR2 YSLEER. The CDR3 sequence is CASSQDSGGAGETQYF. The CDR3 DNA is TGCGCCAGCAGCCAAGATAGCGGGGGGGCCGGCGAGACCCAGTACTTC.

CDR3 nucleotide sequence: TGCGCCAGCAAGGAGAGCTTGATGAACACTGAAGCTTTCTTT. Its protein product is CASKESLMNTEAFF. The chain recombines TRBV5-1 with TRBJ1-1, with D unresolved. There are 14 residues in the CDR3. Germline V gene sequence: CDR1 SGHRS, CDR2 YFSETQ. The V gene lost 6 bases and the J gene lost 0 bases, with 12 bases spanning the gap.

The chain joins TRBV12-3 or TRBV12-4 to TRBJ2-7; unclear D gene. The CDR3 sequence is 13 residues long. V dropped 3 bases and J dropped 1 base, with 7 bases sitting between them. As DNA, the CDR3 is TGTGCCAGCAGTTTCGGCAGGTCCTACGAGCAGTACTTC. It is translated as CASSFGRSYEQYF.

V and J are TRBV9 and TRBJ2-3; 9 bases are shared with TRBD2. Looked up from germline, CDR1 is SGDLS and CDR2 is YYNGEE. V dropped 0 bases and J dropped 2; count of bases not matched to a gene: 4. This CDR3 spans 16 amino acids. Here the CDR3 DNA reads TGTGCCAGCAGCGTAGGTAGCGGGGGATCCACAGATACGCAGTATTTT. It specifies CASSVGSGGSTDTQYF.

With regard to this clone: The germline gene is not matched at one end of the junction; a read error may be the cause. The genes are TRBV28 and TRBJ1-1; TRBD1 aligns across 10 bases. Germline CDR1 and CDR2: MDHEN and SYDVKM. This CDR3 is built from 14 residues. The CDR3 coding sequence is TGTGCCAGCCGTTTTCCCGGGACAGGGGAAAAAGCTTTCTTT. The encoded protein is CASRFPGTGEKAFF.

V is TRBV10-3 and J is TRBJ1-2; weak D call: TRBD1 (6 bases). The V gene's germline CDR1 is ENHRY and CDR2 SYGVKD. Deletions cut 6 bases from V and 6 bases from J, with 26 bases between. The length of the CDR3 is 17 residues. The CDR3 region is CAISGFGRGRVGDGYTF. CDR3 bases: TGTGCCATCAGCGGTTTCGGCAGGGGAAGGGTCGGGGATGGCTACACCTTC.